This is a list of T cell receptor beta chains from one sample in a study of blood T cell repertoires in COVID-19. Generated by immunoSEQ multiplex PCR, the TCRdb table keeps only in-frame clones and is missing some. The table lists fewer than 350,000 clones, about nine tenths of them singletons. Input material: peripheral blood. These receptors were collected from a woman in her thirties with COVID-19, enrolled during active disease. CDR3s include the opening cysteine and the closing phenylalanine or tryptophan. D genes are given only for firm matches. Expanded clones are given a class, and other clones once, few, many or no size at all.

cdr3_length clone_size j_call v_call d_call cdr3_aa cdr3_nt
17 . TRBJ1-2 TRBV5-1 . CASSFVAATPGGYGYTF TGCGCCAGCAGCTTTGTTGCAGCCACTCCAGGAGGCTATGGCTACACCTTC
13 . TRBJ2-5 TRBV12-3/TRBV12-4 TRBD1 CASRSPSGTAYYF TGTGCCAGCAGGTCACCGTCAGGGACAGCCTACTACTTC
13 . TRBJ1-2 TRBV7-9 . CASSPVMERGYTF TGTGCCAGCAGCCCCGTCATGGAGCGTGGCTACACCTTC
16 . TRBJ2-3 TRBV4-2 TRBD2 CASSQDQAGGLDTQYF TGTGCCAGCAGCCAAGACCAAGCGGGGGGGCTGGATACGCAGTATTTT
16 . TRBJ2-3 TRBV2 TRBD2 CASSEPGLAGADTQYF TGTGCCAGCAGTGAACCCGGGCTAGCGGGGGCAGATACGCAGTATTTT
14 . TRBJ1-2 TRBV19 . CASNHRGDPYGYTF TGTGCCAGCAACCACCGGGGGGACCCCTATGGCTACACCTTC
15 . TRBJ2-1 TRBV11-3 TRBD2 CASSTTSGGYNEQFF TGTGCCAGCAGCACCACTAGCGGGGGCTACAATGAGCAGTTCTTC
12 . TRBJ2-7 TRBV18 . CASSWDTYEQYF TGTGCCAGCTCATGGGACACTTACGAGCAGTACTTC
13 once TRBJ1-1 TRBV7-6 TRBD1 CASSPTPGGEAFF TGTGCCAGCAGCCCGACCCCAGGGGGTGAAGCTTTCTTT
15 . TRBJ2-2 TRBV11-2 . CASSLVNSGTGELFF TGTGCCAGCAGCTTAGTAAATTCCGGGACCGGGGAGCTGTTTTTT
18 . TRBJ1-2 TRBV18 TRBD1 CASSPWGRRQGAIGGYTF TGTGCCAGCTCACCATGGGGCAGAAGACAGGGGGCTATAGGTGGCTACACCTTC
16 . TRBJ2-3 TRBV5-1 TRBD1 CASSLATGGIADTQYF TGCGCCAGCAGCCTAGCGACAGGGGGCATCGCAGATACGCAGTATTTT
14 once TRBJ1-2 TRBV28 TRBD1 CASDPRTGESGYTF TGTGCCAGCGACCCCCGGACAGGGGAATCTGGCTACACCTTC
14 . TRBJ1-2 TRBV18 TRBD1 CASSLTGLNYGYTF TGTGCCAGCTCACTGACAGGGCTTAACTATGGCTACACCTTC
14 . TRBJ2-5 TRBV6-1 . CASSEGPQQETQYF TGTGCCAGCAGTGAGGGGCCCCAGCAAGAGACCCAGTACTTC
15 once TRBJ2-2 TRBV5-1 . CASSSPGTGDWELFF TGCGCCAGCAGCTCTCCCGGGACGGGGGACTGGGAGCTGTTTTTT
15 . TRBJ1-5 TRBV6-6 TRBD1 CASSYSGQGSQPQHF TGTGCCAGCAGTTACTCGGGACAGGGGAGTCAGCCCCAGCATTTT
16 . TRBJ2-3 TRBV5-4 TRBD2 CASSPLGGGALYTQYF TGTGCCAGCAGCCCCCTCGGCGGGGGGGCTTTGTATACGCAGTATTTT
12 . TRBJ1-2 TRBV29-1 TRBD1 CSVDNPTGDYTF TGCAGCGTTGATAACCCGACAGGGGACTACACCTTC
13 . TRBJ1-6 TRBV15 . CATSRDSVSPLHF TGTGCCACCAGCAGAGATTCAGTCTCACCCCTCCACTTT
16 . TRBJ2-1 TRBV19 TRBD2 CASRDRRGGLYNEQFF TGTGCCAGTAGAGACCGACGGGGGGGCCTCTACAATGAGCAGTTCTTC
13 . TRBJ2-5 TRBV28 TRBD1 CASSYRGQETQYF TGTGCCAGCAGTTACAGGGGCCAAGAGACCCAGTACTTC
14 . TRBJ2-7 TRBV6-5 TRBD1 CASSWGRGPYEQYF TGTGCCAGCTCCTGGGGCAGGGGGCCCTACGAGCAGTACTTC
13 . TRBJ1-1 TRBV27 . CASSLSGGLEAFF TGTGCCAGCAGTTTATCGGGAGGACTTGAAGCTTTCTTT
15 . TRBJ2-3 TRBV30 TRBD2 CAWSRLARRTDTQYF TGTGCCTGGAGTAGACTAGCGCGAAGGACAGATACGCAGTATTTT
13 . TRBJ2-5 TRBV5-1 . CASSLPRQETQYF TGCGCCAGCAGCTTGCCTAGGCAAGAGACCCAGTACTTC
17 . TRBJ2-6 TRBV7-8 TRBD2 CASTAPGEGSGANVLTF TGTGCCAGCACCGCGCCGGGGGAGGGTTCTGGGGCCAACGTCCTGACTTTC
14 . TRBJ1-2 TRBV19 TRBD1 CASRRTGNVYGYTF TGTGCCAGTAGGAGGACAGGGAACGTCTATGGCTACACCTTC
13 . TRBJ2-2 TRBV2 . CASSDGQNGELFF TGTGCCAGCAGTGACGGACAGAACGGGGAGCTGTTTTTT
13 . TRBJ1-4 TRBV7-9 . CASTATAGEKLFF TGTGCCAGCACCGCGACCGCGGGGGAAAAACTGTTTTTT
16 few TRBJ2-2 TRBV3-1/TRBV3-2 . CASSQGGSPGTGELFF TGTGCCAGCAGCCAAGGGGGCAGCCCTGGCACCGGGGAGCTGTTTTTT
13 once TRBJ2-1 TRBV29-1 . CSVDRAWRNEQFF TGCAGCGTTGACAGGGCTTGGCGCAATGAGCAGTTCTTC
13 . TRBJ2-7 TRBV5-1 TRBD1 CASSYDRGDEQYF TGCGCCAGCAGCTATGACAGGGGCGACGAGCAGTACTTC
19 . TRBJ2-2 TRBV3-1/TRBV3-2 TRBD2 CASSPIGAGDTRGTGELFF TGTGCCAGCAGCCCTATCGGAGCGGGGGACACGCGGGGCACCGGGGAGCTGTTTTTT
14 . TRBJ2-7 TRBV5-1 . CASSLAPGSYEQYF TGCGCCAGCAGCTTGGCCCCCGGGTCCTACGAGCAGTACTTC
11 . TRBJ2-5 TRBV6-5 . CASRGGETQYF TGTGCCAGCAGGGGGGGAGAGACCCAGTACTTC
16 . TRBJ2-2 TRBV6-5 . CASSYQVRVNTGELFF TGTGCCAGCAGTTACCAGGTCAGGGTGAACACCGGGGAGCTGTTTTTT
15 . TRBJ2-7 TRBV5-4 . CASSLVTGGLYEQYF TGTGCCAGCAGCTTGGTGACGGGGGGCCTCTACGAGCAGTACTTC
15 . TRBJ2-7 TRBV30 . CAWSPTRFTPYEQYF TGTGCCTGGAGTCCGACTCGCTTCACCCCCTACGAGCAGTACTTC
13 . TRBJ1-3 TRBV6-5 . CASTGKVRDTIYF TGTGCCAGCACGGGAAAGGTCCGAGACACCATATATTTT
17 . TRBJ2-1 TRBV7-9 TRBD1 CASISPRQGDYANEQFF TGTGCCAGCATCTCGCCCCGACAGGGGGATTACGCGAATGAGCAGTTCTTC
13 . TRBJ1-1 TRBV11-3 . CASSLGMNTEAFF TGTGCCAGCAGCTTAGGTATGAACACTGAAGCTTTCTTT
17 . TRBJ1-4 TRBV5-1 . CASSLAAEWQGNEKLFF TGCGCCAGCAGCTTGGCCGCGGAGTGGCAGGGTAATGAAAAACTGTTTTTT
15 once TRBJ1-4 TRBV20-1 . CSASSPGGTNEKLFF TGCAGTGCTAGTTCCCCCGGCGGGACTAATGAAAAACTGTTTTTT
14 . TRBJ1-5 TRBV5-1 . CASSLGAPNQPQHF TGCGCCAGCAGCTTGGGAGCCCCCAATCAGCCCCAGCATTTT
20 . TRBJ2-1 TRBV19 TRBD2 CASSYSPGTSGGASYNEQFF TGTGCCAGTAGTTACAGTCCCGGGACTAGCGGGGGGGCATCCTACAATGAGCAGTTCTTC
14 few TRBJ1-2 TRBV5-5 TRBD1 CASTGVSVGGGYTF TGTGCCAGTACAGGGGTCTCCGTCGGGGGCGGCTACACCTTC
14 . TRBJ2-2 TRBV19 . CASSIRGNTGELFF TGTGCCAGTAGTATTCGGGGGAACACCGGGGAGCTGTTTTTT
13 . TRBJ1-5 TRBV7-2 . CASSLWADQPQHF TGTGCCAGCAGCTTATGGGCAGATCAGCCCCAGCATTTT
17 . TRBJ2-3 TRBV5-4 TRBD2 CASSLQRGGYITDTQYF TGTGCCAGCAGCTTGCAGCGGGGGGGTTATATCACAGATACGCAGTATTTT
15 . TRBJ1-1 TRBV15 . CATSRGSVEGTEAFF TGTGCCACCAGCAGAGGTTCGGTCGAGGGCACTGAAGCTTTCTTT
13 . TRBJ1-1 TRBV5-1 TRBD1 CASSWTGYTEAFF TGCGCCAGCAGCTGGACAGGCTACACTGAAGCTTTCTTT
13 once TRBJ1-2 TRBV6-5 TRBD1 CASTRQGGYGYTF TGTGCCAGCACCAGACAGGGGGGCTATGGCTACACCTTC
15 . TRBJ2-7 TRBV21-1 . CASSKDLAGVGEQYF TGTGCCAGCAGCAAAGATCTAGCGGGGGTGGGAGAGCAGTACTTC